This T cell receptor beta chain was captured in a study of blood T cell repertoires in COVID-19. Study overall: COVID-19 samples collected from the United States, Italy and Spain covered acute and convalescent phases. The cDNA or gDNA used as material had been derived from T cells, B-cell-depleted T cells, or PBMCs.

As processed by the authors: Reference gene primer amplification yielded estimated nucleated cell counts. TCRdb's copy holds only in-frame clones and misses some; the assay was immunoSEQ multiplex PCR. D and trimming come from the DNA, and the V and J calls and clone size come from that table. The data contain about 49,000 clones, about four fifths of them singletons. Sequenced material: peripheral blood. This receptor was obtained from a woman between 55 and 75 years old with acute or convalescent COVID-19.

CDR3 in DNA: TGTGCCAGCAGCTCCAAACCGGGACAGATTAACGGGGAGCTGTTTTTT. Translation: CASSSKPGQINGELFF. The chain combines TRBV7-2 with TRBJ2-2; 7 positions agree with TRBD1. The CDR3 consists of 16 residues. CDR1 is SGHTA and CDR2 is FQGNSA in the germline V gene. V lost 4 bases, J lost 7 bases, and 12 bases stayed unmatched.